The 15 T cell receptor beta chains presented below share a single source sample, sequenced in a study of shared clonotypes between healthy human individuals. Naive CD8 cells comprised CD45RO-negative, CCR7-positively selected cells, excluding terminally differentiated effector memory CD45RA+ cells. TCRdb's table, derived via immunoSEQ multiplex PCR, lists solely in-frame clones and lacks some. The repertoire holds about 2.1 million clones, with about 94% as singletons. The sample consisted of naive CD8+ T cells from PBMCs. These receptors all stem from a man younger than 30 in good health. Some clones in this sample may be carry-over from other donors' samples.

The J gene is TRBJ2-2, the V gene TRBV7-3; TRBD1 might be the D (5 bases). The CDR3 loop spans 13 amino acids. Looked up from germline, CDR1 is SGHTA and CDR2 is FQGTGA. Trimming pared 8 bases from V and 3 bases from J, leaving 10 bases between. CDR3: CASEAGHTGELFF. In DNA form, the CDR3 reads TGTGCCAGCGAGGCAGGGCACACCGGGGAGCTGTTTTTT.

V and J are TRBV11-2 and TRBJ2-2; 9 bases are shared with TRBD1. J gave up 2 bases and V 3 bases, and 13 bases lay outside the gene matches. Germline V CDR1 and CDR2: SGHAT, FQNNGV. CDR3 length: 19 residues. The CDR3 region is CASSLGTGTGNSNTGELFF. CDR3 nucleotide sequence: TGTGCCAGCAGCTTGGGAACCGGGACAGGGAATTCTAACACCGGGGAGCTGTTTTTT.

This clone was detected only once. This rearrangement joins TRBV4-1 to TRBJ2-3; TRBD1 aligns across 9 bases. CDR3 length equals 16 residues. The V gene's germline CDR1 is MGHRA and CDR2 YSYEKL. V was clipped by 0 bases and J by 4 bases; unmatched bases: 5. CDR3 nucleotide sequence: TGCGCCAGCAGCCAAGAAAAGGGGACAGGGCCAGATACGCAGTATTTT. It specifies CASSQEKGTGPDTQYF.

This clone showed up just once. The chain has TRBV7-3 and TRBJ1-1, with D possibly matching TRBD1 (5 bases). The CDR3 has 16 amino acids. Germline CDR1 reads SGHTA; CDR2 reads FQGTGA. The V gene lost 2 bases and the J gene lost 0 bases, with 13 bases spanning the gap. Here the CDR3 reads CASSLLGEGMNTEAFF. CDR3 bases: TGTGCCAGCAGCTTATTGGGGGAGGGGATGAACACTGAAGCTTTCTTT.

As regards this clone: Additional DNA sequences in this sample encode the identical CDR3. V and J are TRBV30 and TRBJ2-1; 9 nucleotides match TRBD2. Unmatched junction bases numbered 9, after V lost 3 bases and J lost 3 bases. CDR1 and CDR2 from the germline V gene are GTSNPN and SVGIG (reference sequence). The CDR3 contains 16 residues. CDR3 nucleotide sequence: TGTGCCTGGAGGGGTCGGGGGACTAGCATCTACAATGAGCAGTTCTTC. It translates to CAWRGRGTSIYNEQFF.

Comments on this clone: Other DNA sequences within the sample encode an identical CDR3. The chain links TRBV5-1 to TRBJ2-7, with D perhaps given as TRBD1 or TRBD2 (5 bases each). The CDR3 runs 13 residues. V was trimmed by 4 bases and J by 1 base, leaving 9 bases between them. The germline gives CDR1 SGHRS, CDR2 YFSETQ. CDR3 sequence: CASSPGPSYEQYF. The CDR3 bases are TGCGCCAGCAGCCCGGGACCGTCCTACGAGCAGTACTTC.

This chain uses TRBV7-9 with TRBJ2-3; maybe TRBD2 (5 bases). The length of the CDR3 is 16 residues. V lost 2 bases and J lost 2, with 14 bases in between. CDR1 is SEHNR, CDR2 FQNEAQ, per germline (reference sequence). DNA for the CDR3: TGTGCCAGCAGCTTACTAGTACTAGGGCTCACAGATACGCAGTATTTT. As protein: CASSLLVLGLTDTQYF. Variable domain in full (rest from reference TRBV7-9 and TRBJ2-3): DTGVSQNPRHKITKRGQNVTFRCDPISEHNRLYWYRQTLGQGPEFLTYFQNEAQLEKSRLLSDRFSAERPKGSFSTLEIQRTEQGDSAMYLCASSLLVLGLTDTQYFGPGTRLTVL.

The chain couples TRBV25-1 to TRBJ2-1, with 8 nucleotides matching TRBD2. CDR1 and CDR2 (germline): MGHDK, SYGVNS. The ends lost 9 bases at V and 2 bases at J; junction bases unmatched: 6. The CDR3 is made up of 14 amino acids. CDR3 loop: CASSRGAAYNEQFF. CDR3 DNA: TGTGCCAGTTCGCGGGGGGCTGCCTACAATGAGCAGTTCTTC.

The chain carries TRBV5-4 and TRBJ2-1; 7 bases match TRBD1. Germline V gene lookup returns CDR1 SGHNT and CDR2 YYREEE (reference sequence). V dropped 4 bases and J dropped 5; count of bases not matched to a gene: 9. This CDR3 spans 15 amino acids. CDR3 residues: CASSHRDSQNNEQFF. The CDR3 DNA follows: TGTGCCAGCAGCCACCGGGACAGTCAAAACAATGAGCAGTTCTTC.

This chain joins TRBV19 and TRBJ2-5; no clear D gene. V lost 2 bases and J lost 2, with 9 bases in between. The germline V gene has CDR1 LNHDA and CDR2 SQIVND (reference sequence). This CDR3 has 14 residues. For the CDR3, the DNA is TGTGCCAGTAGTATACCGGCGGATCAAGAGACCCAGTACTTC. Amino acids: CASSIPADQETQYF.

The chain combines TRBV28 with TRBJ1-2; D not certain. V was pared by 4 bases and J by 5 bases, with 5 bases between. Germline lookup yields CDR1 MDHEN and CDR2 SYDVKM. The CDR3 covers 11 residues. CDR3 region: CASSYPYGYTF. DNA for the CDR3: TGTGCCAGCAGTTATCCTTATGGCTACACCTTC.

The chain employs TRBV7-9 and TRBJ2-7, with D possibly TRBD2 on 5 matching bases. The CDR3 consists of 15 residues. The germline V and J ends were trimmed by 3 bases and 2 bases, with 14 bases remaining between them. Germline CDR1 is SEHNR and CDR2 is FQNEAQ (reference sequence). CDR3 amino acids: CASSFGDAMTYEQYF. In DNA form, the CDR3 reads TGTGCCAGCAGCTTCGGGGATGCAATGACCTACGAGCAGTACTTC.

The chain joins TRBV14 to TRBJ2-7; 9 nucleotides agree with TRBD1. Trimming at V came to 2 bases and at J to 7 bases, leaving 9 bases not matched to a gene. Looked up from germline, CDR1 is SGHDN and CDR2 is FVKESK. CDR3 length equals 15 residues. The CDR3, as DNA: TGTGCCAGCAGCCAACCTTCGACAGGGGGTTATGAGCAGTACTTC. Its translation is CASSQPSTGGYEQYF.

In its sample, this clone was seen once. CDR3 nucleotides: TGTGCCAGCAGTTACTCGCAGGGCACAGATACGCAGTATTTT. Its protein is CASSYSQGTDTQYF. The chain links TRBV6-6 to TRBJ2-3; D unclear. Germline CDR1 is MNHNY and CDR2 is SVGAGI (reference sequence). V gave up 0 bases and J gave up 1 base, with 5 bases separating them. The CDR3 runs to 14 residues.

This sequence joins TRBV6-5 and TRBJ2-6; 7 nucleotides agree with TRBD1. This CDR3 contains 15 residues. With V trimmed by 7 bases and J by 2 bases, 5 bases remained unmatched. Germline CDR1 MNHEY, CDR2 SVGAGI. The CDR3 DNA follows: TGTGCCAGCAAGCTAACAGGGGCTGGGGCCAACGTCCTGACTTTC. Translated, it gives CASKLTGAGANVLTF.